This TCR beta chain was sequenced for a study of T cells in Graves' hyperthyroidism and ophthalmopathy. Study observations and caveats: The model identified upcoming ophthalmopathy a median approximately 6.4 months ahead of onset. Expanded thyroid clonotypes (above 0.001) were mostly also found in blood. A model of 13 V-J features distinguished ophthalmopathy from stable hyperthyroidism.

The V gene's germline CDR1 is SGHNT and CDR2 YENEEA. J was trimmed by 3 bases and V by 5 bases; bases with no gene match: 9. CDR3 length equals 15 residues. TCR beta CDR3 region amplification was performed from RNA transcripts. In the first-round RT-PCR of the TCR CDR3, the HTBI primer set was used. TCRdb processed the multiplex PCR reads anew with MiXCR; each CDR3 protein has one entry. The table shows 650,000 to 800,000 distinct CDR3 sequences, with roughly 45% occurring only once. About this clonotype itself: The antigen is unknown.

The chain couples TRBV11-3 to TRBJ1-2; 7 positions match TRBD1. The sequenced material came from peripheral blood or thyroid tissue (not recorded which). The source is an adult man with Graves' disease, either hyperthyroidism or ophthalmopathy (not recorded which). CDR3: CASSPRGGQDYGYTF. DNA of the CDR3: TGTGCCAGCAGCCCCCGGGGCGGACAGGACTATGGCTACACCTTC.